The following is a TCR delta chain sequence with its context. Which antigen it targets is not known. Per-base quality was not reported, and no clone a single base away is much larger than it. Reading the germline V gene gives CDR1 GEAIGNYY and CDR2 EKD. Trimming leaves V shorter by 3 bases and J shorter by 5 bases, with the junction holding 7 bases beyond the gene matches. The CDR3 has 18 amino acids, counting the end cysteine and phenylalanine. The read is trimmed to its CDR3 DNA, 54 bases read in frame from base 1. Pregnant women receiving prenatal care in Kampala, Uganda, were recruited, and the infants of these women were enrolled, with documentation of maternal HIV status required. Home visits to families took place weekly, and collection of infant clinical information, oral swabs and peripheral blood began at 6 weeks of age and was repeated every 4 months after that. Blood was collected in heparin tubes, and PBMC were isolated by Ficoll-Paque density gradient centrifugation and cryopreserved.

The library was prepared using RT-PCR. To generate TCR cDNA, PBMC RNA underwent reverse transcription with SuperScript II using gamma-chain- and delta-chain-specific primers. The cDNA was purified with AMPure XP beads, then amplified and indexed with Illumina adapters using the Nextera XT Index Kit. An Illumina MiSeq with a V2 300-cycle kit was used to sequence the gammadelta TCR libraries. In the paper's pipeline: Using MiXCR v2.1.12, CDR3 sequences were assembled, and reads were mapped onto D, J and V genes obtained from GenBank. VDJtools v1.2.1 was used to analyze the repertoires of the CDR3 clonotypes. TCRdb reanalyzed the public reads with the CATT caller, and identical DNA sequences were merged afterwards. TCRdb's processing, not the authors', yielded these V and J calls. The sample table contains 2,500 to 3,500 delta-chain clones; only one count was recorded for 30% to 35% of them. The ten top clones hold roughly 7.4% of the sample.

The source of the sample is a study of delta chains in infants with herpesvirus infections listed by TCRdb under 2023. About the study as a whole: From birth, the study prospectively followed a Ugandan infant birth cohort to characterize gammadelta T cell responses to primary cytomegalovirus (CMV) infection. Infant blood samples were grouped into approximate age categories of 1.5, 4, 8 and 12 months. Belgian fetal and cord blood gammadelta TCR data that had been published previously were included solely for comparison and were not produced in this cohort. A public fetal Vdelta1/Vgamma8 gammadelta TCR clonotype was searched for in infants infected with CMV after birth. gammadelta TCRs were sequenced from PBMC obtained from approximately 18 CMV-infected infants (one congenitally infected) and roughly eight CMV-uninfected infants for whom sufficient sample was available. The paper's findings and limits, for the study overall: The public clonotype might still be present below the detection limit in CMV-uninfected infants. The authors acknowledged a small sample size and a lack of race- or environment-matched controls, because almost all Ugandans acquire CMV before adulthood. The public Vdelta1 clonotype appeared in about 20% of the 18 CMV-infected infants: three infected postnatally before 120 days of age, plus the congenitally infected infant. The public clonotype was found only at the first time point after infection and was absent in uninfected infants and in those infected after 120 days. Within Vdelta1 cells, the frequency of the public clonotype appeared to be inversely correlated with age at infection and to decay rapidly, seemingly not persisting past roughly two months.

The receptor's source is a human donor who was a Ugandan infant, either HIV-exposed or HIV-unexposed (not recorded which). The starting material was peripheral blood, obtained at time point 3 of longitudinal follow-up. The sequence is built from TRDV2 and TRDJ3; 12 nucleotides in the junction match TRDD3. The DNA is TGTGCCTGTGACCCTGCTGGGGGATACGGCCGGGACACCCGACAGATGTTTTTC. Its protein reads: CACDPAGGYGRDTRQMFF.